Only a few counts were recorded for the clone carrying this TCR beta chain. Its antigen is unidentified. Sequence at one end of the junction differs from germline and may be a read error. Germline CDR1 is LGHDT and CDR2 is YNNKEL (reference sequence). The CDR3 has 16 amino acids. The data were obtained in a study of T cells in Graves' hyperthyroidism and ophthalmopathy. The wider study: The authors collected peripheral blood at initial diagnosis, before any treatment.

Graves' hyperthyroidism qualified as stable when ophthalmopathy did not progress within 18 months. Patients aged 18 to 65 had newly diagnosed hyperthyroidism that had lasted under 2 months. General study points: Most thyroid clonotypes that were expanded above 0.001 also turned up in blood.

Researchers amplified the TCR beta CDR3 regions from RNA transcripts. Researchers ran a first-round RT-PCR on the TCR CDR3 using the HTBI primer set. A single record per CDR3 protein comes from TCRdb applying MiXCR to the multiplex PCR reads. This table holds approximately 590,000 distinct CDR3 sequences, 15% to 18% found once. Sequenced: blood. The V and J genes are TRBV3-1 and TRBJ2-3; possibly TRBD2 for D (5 bases). The TCR sequence derives from a woman aged 25 to 45 with Graves' hyperthyroidism. The CDR3 DNA reads as TGCGCCAGCAGCCCTCGGACTTCTTCCGAGATCGATACGCAGTATTTT. Amino acids: CASSPRTSSEIDTQYF.